These T cell receptor beta chains were read from a single sample in a study of blood T cell repertoires in COVID-19. The protocol was immunoSEQ multiplex PCR, while the TCRdb copy is restricted to in-frame clones and leaves out a portion. The sample contains approximately 160,000 clones, around 85% of which appear only once. Sequenced: peripheral blood. Every receptor here comes from a man aged 60 to 75 with active or convalescent COVID-19. CDR3s leave out the opening cysteine and the closing phenylalanine or tryptophan. The D gene is left open where the match is weak. For some rows the clone size is stated as once, few or many, or as a class when expanded; others skip it.

>once|TRBJ1-5|TRBD1|TRBV28
ASSGDRVDQPQH
>.|TRBJ2-3|.|TRBV6-6
ASSRQTARTDTQY
>.|TRBJ2-1|TRBD2|TRBV19
ASSGQGSSGSSYNEQF
>.|TRBJ2-1|.|TRBV6-1
AGMSGLYNEQF
>.|TRBJ1-5|.|TRBV24-1
ATSAGLSNQPQH
>.|TRBJ1-1|TRBD1|TRBV9
ASSVGTGEKNTEAF
>few|TRBJ1-6|TRBD1|TRBV28
ASSSTGGAPLGSPLH
>few|TRBJ2-5|TRBD1|TRBV5-1
ATSRTGGKETQY
>.|TRBJ2-1|TRBD1|TRBV24-1
ATSGPYGTGVYNEQF
>.|TRBJ1-1|.|TRBV5-4
ASSLGQYTEAF
>.|TRBJ1-1|.|TRBV11-2
ASSLSGGVTEAF
>.|TRBJ1-6|TRBD1|TRBV7-2
ASSLPNAGQAVRPLH
>.|TRBJ1-1|TRBD1|TRBV27
ASSLGGQGAGGTEAF
>.|TRBJ2-5|.|TRBV7-7
ASNRLDLTWTQY
>.|TRBJ2-7|.|TRBV10-3
AISDGTYEQY
>once|TRBJ2-7|TRBD2|TRBV3-1/TRBV3-2
ASSQVGGSSYEQY
>.|TRBJ2-3|.|TRBV24-1
ATSDSRSSTDTQY
>.|TRBJ1-1|.|TRBV2
ASTDDQGMNTEAF
>.|TRBJ2-5|.|TRBV15
ATSRVRGQETQY
>.|TRBJ1-6|.|TRBV5-4
ASSFGGEGSPLH
>.|TRBJ1-5|TRBD1|TRBV19
ASSMGQGSNQPQH
>.|TRBJ2-2|.|TRBV24-1
ATSDTDKHQGTGELF
>.|TRBJ2-3|.|TRBV7-8
ASSGGDLDTQY
>.|TRBJ2-2|TRBD1|TRBV5-4
ASHQDRVAGELF
>few|TRBJ2-7|.|TRBV11-3
ASSLGLGTNAEQY
>.|TRBJ2-1|.|TRBV7-8
ASSITTDYPGNGEQF
>.|TRBJ2-7|.|TRBV29-1
SVKTDTYEQY
>few|TRBJ1-1|TRBD1|TRBV3-1/TRBV3-2
ASSLWTGPWWTEAF
>once|TRBJ2-2|.|TRBV5-1
ASRGRGVSGELF
>.|TRBJ2-2|TRBD1|TRBV7-3
ASSRTGFGSTGELF
>.|TRBJ1-2|.|TRBV11-2
ASSLGPRDGYT
>.|TRBJ2-7|TRBD2|TRBV5-1
ASSTGTSGRLTYEQY
>few|TRBJ2-3|.|TRBV7-8
ASSLQGSRTDTQY
>.|TRBJ1-2|TRBD1|TRBV19
ASSPTGTGANYGYT
>.|TRBJ2-5|TRBD2|TRBV28
ASSSSGALQETQY
>.|TRBJ2-7|TRBD1|TRBV29-1
SVGDRVSEQY
>.|TRBJ2-5|.|TRBV12-3/TRBV12-4
ASGSQETQY
>once|TRBJ2-3|TRBD2|TRBV9
ASSATTSGGTDTQY
>.|TRBJ2-7|.|TRBV2
ASSEGQKDTNEQY
>few|TRBJ1-2|.|TRBV5-1
ASSLLDSNYGYT
>.|TRBJ2-2|TRBD2|TRBV7-9
ASSSGTSGGLNTGELF
>.|TRBJ1-2|TRBD1|TRBV5-4
ASSLGGQGANYGYT
>.|TRBJ1-5|.|TRBV29-1
SSGEDQPQH
>.|TRBJ1-5|.|TRBV5-6
ASSSEGFNQPQH
>.|TRBJ2-2|TRBD1|TRBV24-1
ATSELGQGNTGELF
>.|TRBJ1-5|.|TRBV7-9
ASSPEGRAQPQH
>many|TRBJ2-3|.|TRBV5-1
ASSSGLDLSTDTQY
>.|TRBJ2-2|TRBD2|TRBV6-5
ASSRPSGGTGELF
>.|TRBJ2-1|.|TRBV7-2
ASSAGAGAYNEQF
>once|TRBJ1-2|.|TRBV3-1/TRBV3-2
ASSQTGNYGYT